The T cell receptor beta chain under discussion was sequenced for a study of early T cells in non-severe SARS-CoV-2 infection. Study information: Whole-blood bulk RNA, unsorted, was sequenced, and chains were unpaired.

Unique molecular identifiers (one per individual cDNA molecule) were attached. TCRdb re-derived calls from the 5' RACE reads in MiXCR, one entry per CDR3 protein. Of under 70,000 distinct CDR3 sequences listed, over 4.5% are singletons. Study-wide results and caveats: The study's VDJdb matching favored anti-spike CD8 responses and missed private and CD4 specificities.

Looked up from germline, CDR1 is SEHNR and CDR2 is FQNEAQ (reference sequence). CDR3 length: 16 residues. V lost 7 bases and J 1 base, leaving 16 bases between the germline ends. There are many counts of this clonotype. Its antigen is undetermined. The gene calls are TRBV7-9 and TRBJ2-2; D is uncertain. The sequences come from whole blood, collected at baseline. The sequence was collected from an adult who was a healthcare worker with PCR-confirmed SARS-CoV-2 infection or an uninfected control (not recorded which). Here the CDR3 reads CASNSLSEVNTGELFF. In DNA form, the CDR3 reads TGTGCCAGCAACTCCTTATCAGAGGTGAACACCGGGGAGCTGTTTTTT. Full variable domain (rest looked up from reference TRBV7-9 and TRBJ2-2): DTGVSQNPRHKITKRGQNVTFRCDPISEHNRLYWYRQTLGQGPEFLTYFQNEAQLEKSRLLSDRFSAERPKGSFSTLEIQRTEQGDSAMYLCASNSLSEVNTGELFFGEGSRLTVL.